This T cell receptor beta chain was documented in a study of human T cells and chemical hapten exposure (TCRdb year 2021). The study in broad terms: For sensitization, 2% DPC in acetone was applied to a 2 cm by 2 cm area of upper inner arm skin. Throughout the roughly 24-week study period, patients were also given weekly therapeutic DPC doses on the scalp. Libraries were pooled for sequencing, and per-sample TCR yields varied mainly because of small differences in library volumes within the pool. Around 30 alopecia patients provided blood for TCR sequencing at one to four time points (pre-sensitization, 2, 6 and 24 weeks). Blood samples were taken from patients before sensitization (week 0) and at 2, 6 and about 24 weeks after DPC sensitization. The mostly female patient cohort included alopecia areata with under or over 50% scalp involvement, alopecia totalis and alopecia universalis. Patch tests used Finn chambers with 0.01% DPC on the upper back, scored after 6 days by International Contact Dermatitis Research Group standards. This study followed changes in the peripheral blood TCR repertoire in vivo during primary and secondary sensitization of alopecia patients to the hapten diphenylcyclopropenone (DPC). Study-wide findings and limitations: DPC sensitization did not change the number of TCRs with a frequency above 1 in 1000, and there was no evidence of changes in global repertoire structure. After repeated subsampling, the strength of the expansion versus patch-test correlation and the threshold at which it became significant changed. Because all patients had alopecia, a presumed autoimmune disease, the immune response of the patients might differ from that of healthy individuals. The number of PT1 expanded TCRs positively correlated with patch test score, significant at thresholds 8, 16 and 32 but not 4. Significantly more large CDR3 similarity clusters were formed by expanded TCRs than by pre-sensitization or healthy control sets, consistent with antigen-driven responses.

In light of the paper, this sample's time point label describes: patch test 3, about 24 weeks after DPC sensitization. The treatment or condition label on this specimen signifies: therapeutic diphenylcyclopropenone sensitization with weekly scalp DPC. At each patch-test visit, blood was drawn before the patch test was applied. Patients were considered eligible if aged 18 to 70, diagnosed with alopecia and deemed suitable for DPC therapy, and patients were excluded if pregnant. Unfractionated whole blood was collected in Tempus Blood RNA tubes, and total RNA was extracted from that blood. The library relied on RACE. These reads were obtained on a NextSeq 500. Library preparation attached unique molecular identifiers to individual cDNA molecules for quantitative, reproducible TCR counting. From each blood RNA sample, both TCR alpha and TCR beta chains were sequenced. Processing in the source paper ran as follows. Samples had a median of approximately 93,000 TCRs, with a range from about 23,224 to 750,000. The Decombinator software suite was used to annotate the V, J and CDR3 of the TCR reads. For the PS versus PT1 abundance plots, all samples were subsampled to the same number of TCRs (28,000). TCRs were defined as expanded if absent before sensitization and observed at least eight times at the 2-week time point. Using fastp at Q25 and MiXCR, TCRdb reprocessed the public reads and kept productive beta chains. Identical CDR3 protein sequences are pooled into one entry, listed with their most common genes and DNA. TCRdb's processing, not the study's, gives the V and J calls here. Here the sample has some 62,000 distinct CDR3 sequences; approximately 9.9% occur a single time. Roughly 2.1% of the sample is held by the ten biggest clonotypes.

The CDR3 starts with the cysteine, ends with the phenylalanine, and has 15 residues. The sequence is cut down to CDR3 DNA, 45 bases in frame from base 1. V is cut by 1 base and J by 1 base, and the space between the germline ends is 10 bases. CDR1 SNHLY and CDR2 FYNNEI were looked up in the germline V gene. Details on this clonotype: Its antigen is unknown. No quality values exist for individual bases; no much larger clone is one base distant.

The sample was whole blood, taken in connection with sensitization to the hapten diphenylcyclopropenone (DPC). This receptor was obtained from a woman aged 25 to 39 with alopecia areata. Some clones in this sample may be carry-over from other donors' samples. In this chain, TRBV2 is recombined with TRBJ1-1; the D gene cannot be resolved reliably. The nucleotides are TGTGCCAGCAGTGAAGACTTCCCGGCGAACACTGAAGCTTTCTTT. Translation gives CASSEDFPANTEAFF. The full variable domain, completed from the reference TRBV2 and TRBJ1-1 proteins outside the CDR3, reads EPEVTQTPSHQVTQMGQEVILRCVPISNHLYFYWYRQILGQKVEFLVSFYNNEISEKSEIFDDQFSVERPDGSNFTLKIRSTKLEDSAMYFCASSEDFPANTEAFFGQGTRLTVV.